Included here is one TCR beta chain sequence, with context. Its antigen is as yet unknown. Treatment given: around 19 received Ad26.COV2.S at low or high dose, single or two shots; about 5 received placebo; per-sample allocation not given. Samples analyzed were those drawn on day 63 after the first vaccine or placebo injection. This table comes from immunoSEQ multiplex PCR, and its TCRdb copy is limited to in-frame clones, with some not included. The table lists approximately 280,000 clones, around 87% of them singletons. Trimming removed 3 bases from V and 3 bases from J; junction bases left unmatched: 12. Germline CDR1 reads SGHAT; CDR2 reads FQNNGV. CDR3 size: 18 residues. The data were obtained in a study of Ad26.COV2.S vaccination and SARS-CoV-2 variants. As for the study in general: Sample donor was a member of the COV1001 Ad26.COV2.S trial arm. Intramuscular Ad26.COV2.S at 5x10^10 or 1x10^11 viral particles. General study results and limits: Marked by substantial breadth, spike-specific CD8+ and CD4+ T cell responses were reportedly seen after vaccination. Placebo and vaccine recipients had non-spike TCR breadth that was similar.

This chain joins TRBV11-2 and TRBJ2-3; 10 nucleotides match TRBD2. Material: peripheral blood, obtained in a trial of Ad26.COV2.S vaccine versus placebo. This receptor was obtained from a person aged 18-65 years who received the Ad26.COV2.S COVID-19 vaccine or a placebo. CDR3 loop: CASSFIPGTSAPTDTQYF. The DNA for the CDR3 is TGTGCCAGCAGCTTCATCCCCGGGACTAGCGCCCCAACAGATACGCAGTATTTT.